This T cell receptor (beta chain) was sequenced in a study of CD8 T cells in ankylosing spondylitis. General observations from the study: Past studies reported some motif variants in reactive arthritis synovial fluid and blood. The disease-linked clones had a CD8+ phenotype and low blood frequencies. Typical of ankylosing spondylitis blood, it appeared, was a TCR beta motif of 7 or 8 highly homologous variants.

Library preparation for TCR beta used quantitative 5'-RACE with molecular barcodes. TCRdb reprocessed the 5' RACE reads via MiXCR and lists one record per CDR3 protein. The sample records some 25,000 distinct CDR3 sequences, just over 2.5% being singletons. This clonotype came up many times. As yet, its antigen is unknown. This receptor was identified in a female donor with ankylosing spondylitis or in good health (not recorded which). The sequencing input was blood, either unsorted or a sorted T cell fraction (not recorded which).

The CDR3 DNA reads as TGTGCCAGCAGCGTGACGGGGAGTAGCAATCAGCCCCAGCATTTT. Translating it yields CASSVTGSSNQPQHF. The V and J genes are TRBV9 and TRBJ1-5; D not resolved. This CDR3 is built from 15 residues. CDR1 and CDR2 (germline): SGDLS, YYNGEE. Trimming left V 2 bases short and J 0 bases short, with 9 bases between.